These T cell receptor beta chains were read from a single sample in a study of Ad26.COV2.S vaccination and SARS-CoV-2 variants. Using immunoSEQ multiplex PCR, the repertoire was profiled, and TCRdb retains in-frame clones only, with some absent. Seen here are nearly 95,000 clones, 82% observed once, and the top ten hold 15% to 20%. The sample in question was peripheral blood, obtained after recovery from COVID-19. The receptors originated from a human donor who had recovered from COVID-19. Each CDR3 is given without its conserved first and last residue. The order of the fields is J gene, D gene, V gene, CDR3 protein. The D gene is left open where the match is weak.

>TRBJ2-7|-|TRBV6-4
ASSQTGNSYEQY
>TRBJ1-2|-|TRBV19
ASSIAARDGYT
>TRBJ2-3|-|TRBV7-8
ASSPTRGRVADTQY
>TRBJ2-7|TRBD1|TRBV6-5
ASSYSGQGTPNEQY
>TRBJ1-6|-|TRBV7-2
ASSFKGWDNSPLH
>TRBJ1-6|-|TRBV6-5
ASRQISYNSPLH
>TRBJ2-3|TRBD2|TRBV14
ASSQDRAGGHRGTDTQY
>TRBJ2-7|TRBD2|TRBV10-3
AISSGTSGTYEQY
>TRBJ2-2|-|TRBV2
ASLHRTGELF
>TRBJ2-7|-|TRBV5-1
ASSAKTGSEQY
>TRBJ2-2|TRBD1|TRBV24-1
ATQGQWTGELF
>TRBJ2-5|TRBD1|TRBV18
ASSSQGPPQETQY
>TRBJ2-1|-|TRBV28
ASSHNEQF
>TRBJ2-7|TRBD2|TRBV28
ASSINLSSGSGSYEQY
>TRBJ1-3|-|TRBV4-1
ASSQGGFGVSGNTIY
>TRBJ2-1|TRBD2|TRBV5-1
ASSLGGTSSYNEQF
>TRBJ1-2|-|TRBV28
ASRLGGFPGYT
>TRBJ1-1|-|TRBV5-1
ASIPGANTEAF
>TRBJ2-7|TRBD1|TRBV6-5
ASRTGSYEQY
>TRBJ2-7|TRBD1|TRBV9
ASSVGDRGLVPYEQY
>TRBJ1-5|-|TRBV27
ASSLYGYQPQH
>TRBJ1-3|TRBD1|TRBV5-6
ASSLLKTGAGNTIY
>TRBJ2-1|TRBD2|TRBV12-5
ASGSAPGLAILGPGDYNEQF
>TRBJ2-1|TRBD2|TRBV7-2
ASSMGELGLAVTSDEQF
>TRBJ2-1|TRBD2|TRBV7-8
ASSLGGLENEQF
>TRBJ1-1|-|TRBV9
ASSPRGLNTEAF
>TRBJ2-7|TRBD2|TRBV7-2
ASSVNARGGLHEQY
>TRBJ2-2|TRBD1|TRBV5-4
ASRNRDRVIGELF
>TRBJ1-1|TRBD1|TRBV11-3
ASSLRTGKTEAF
>TRBJ2-7|-|TRBV12-5
ASHGDGSYEQY
>TRBJ1-1|TRBD1|TRBV9
ASSVVLGQGSGTEAF
>TRBJ2-1|-|TRBV19
ASSIVGLKDSYNEQF
>TRBJ2-1|TRBD2|TRBV25-1
ASSETRGLNNEQF
>TRBJ2-1|-|TRBV6-6
ASSYIAGNNEQF
>TRBJ2-3|TRBD2|TRBV11-3
ASSAFLGTSGQNTQY